This is a list of T cell receptor beta chains from one sample in a study of lymphopenia after photon versus proton radiotherapy. Some clones are missing from TCRdb's copy, which holds only in-frame ones; the method was immunoSEQ multiplex PCR. The table has around 30,000 clones, roughly 90% seen once. The sample consisted of peripheral blood, taken from a patient treated with photon-based radiotherapy. The receptors were gathered from a woman aged 45 to 65 with pancreatic cancer. The CDR3 runs from the conserved cysteine through the conserved F or W. The D gene is left open where the match is weak. Rows give clone size only sometimes, using once, few, many, or a class for an expanded clone.

clone_size d_call j_call v_call cdr3_nt cdr3_aa
. TRBD2 TRBJ2-7 TRBV30 TGTGCCTGGAAGGGCGGGAGGTCCCTCTCCTACGAGCAGTACTTC CAWKGGRSLSYEQYF
. TRBD2 TRBJ2-3 TRBV29-1 TGCAGCGTTGTAGGGACTACCACTAGCACAGATACGCAGTATTTT CSVVGTTTSTDTQYF
. TRBD2 TRBJ2-3 TRBV4-3 TGCGCCAGCAGCCAAGATAGGACTAGCGGGAGGGCAGATACGCAGTATTTT CASSQDRTSGRADTQYF
. . TRBJ1-1 TRBV14 TGTGCCAGCAGCCAAGTCGCCCGCGGCACTGAAGCTTTCTTT CASSQVARGTEAFF
once TRBD2 TRBJ2-1 TRBV7-2 TGTGCCAGCAGCTTATGGACTAGCACTTTGAGCTCCTACAATGAGCAGTTCTTC CASSLWTSTLSSYNEQFF
. . TRBJ2-1 TRBV9 TGTGCCAGCAGCGTAGCGGGTTACTCCTACAATGAGCAGTTCTTC CASSVAGYSYNEQFF
. . TRBJ2-5 TRBV27 TGTGCCAGCAGTTTTTTAGGGGTGGCGACCCAGTACTTC CASSFLGVATQYF
few . TRBJ2-1 TRBV15 TGTGCCACCAGCGGGACCCAGGACTTTTCCTACAATGAGCAGTTCTTC CATSGTQDFSYNEQFF
. TRBD2 TRBJ2-7 TRBV4-2 TGTGCCAGCAGCCGCGGACTAGCGGGAGGGGGGCTCTCCTACGAGCAGTACTTC CASSRGLAGGGLSYEQYF
. . TRBJ1-5 TRBV7-2 TGTGCCAGCAGCTTAGAGCTCTTAAGCAATCAGCCCCAGCATTTT CASSLELLSNQPQHF
once . TRBJ2-7 TRBV7-2 TGTGCCAGCAGCGCTCACAAGGGGCGCTACGAGCAGTACTTC CASSAHKGRYEQYF